Below, 21 T cell receptor beta chains from the same sample are listed, as sequenced in a study of neurological immune-mediated disorders. TCRdb independently ran MiXCR on the 5' RACE reads; one entry per CDR3 protein. Among roughly 19,000 distinct CDR3 sequences listed, 6% to 8% were seen once. Material: CD8+ T cells from blood. These receptors came from a woman aged 25 to 39 with HTLV-1-associated myelopathy (HAM/TSP).

This clonotype was seen ten or more times. This clone may be a read error of a much larger clone one base away. The chain joins TRBV3-1 to TRBJ2-7; D gene unclear. V dropped 4 bases and J dropped 2 bases, with 6 bases sitting between them. CDR3 length equals 12 residues. Per the germline V gene, CDR1 is LGHDT and CDR2 is YNNKEL (reference sequence). The CDR3: CASSRTTYEQYF. DNA of the CDR3: TGTGCCAGCAGCCGAACCACCTACGAGCAGTACTTC.

This clonotype was seen repeatedly, ten times or more. J is TRBJ2-1 and V is TRBV12-3 or TRBV12-4, with 10 bases matching TRBD2. The ends lost 8 bases at V and 5 bases at J; junction bases unmatched: 6. This CDR3 comprises 14 residues. In DNA form, the CDR3 reads TGTGCCAGCTCCATAGCGGGGGGAGACAATGAGCAGTTCTTC. Its translation is CASSIAGGDNEQFF.

This clonotype was seen many times. V gene TRBV18 combines with J gene TRBJ2-7; 8 bases fit TRBD1. With 3 bases clipped from V and 0 bases from J, the junction kept 16 bases outside the gene matches. Germline V gives CDR1 KGHSH, CDR2 LQKENI. This CDR3 has 19 amino acids. CDR3 DNA: TGTGCCAGCTCACCTGGACCAATTGACAGGGGACGATTCTCCTACGAGCAGTACTTC. Encoded protein: CASSPGPIDRGRFSYEQYF.

In its sample, this clonotype was seen many times. The chain carries TRBV20-1 and TRBJ1-2, with TRBD1 as a possible D gene (5 bases). The length of the CDR3 is 14 residues. CDR1 is DFQATT and CDR2 is SNEGSKA in the germline V gene (reference sequence). Trimming cost V 0 bases and J 8 bases, with 16 bases left between them. Here the CDR3 DNA reads TGCAGTGCTAGAGACAGGGTCAAATCCGCGGGCTACACCTTC. Protein product: CSARDRVKSAGYTF.

For the CDR3, the DNA is TGTGCCAGCAGTTACTCGGTGGGGGGGACAGATACGCAGTATTTT. Translation: CASSYSVGGTDTQYF. The gene calls are TRBV6-5 and TRBJ2-3; 7 nucleotides agree with TRBD2. Trimming at V came to 0 bases and at J to 3 bases, leaving 3 bases not matched to a gene. Germline-derived CDR1 and CDR2 are MNHEY and SVGAGI. This CDR3 has 15 amino acids.

This clonotype came up many times. The V call is TRBV5-1, the J call TRBJ2-1; no definite D call. Per germline, CDR1 SGHRS and CDR2 YFSETQ. With 4 bases removed from V and 6 bases from J, the gap between germline ends came to 8 bases. This CDR3 is built from 12 residues. Written as DNA, the CDR3 is TGCGCCAGCAGCCTTTCCGCCAATGAGCAGTTCTTC. Translated, it gives CASSLSANEQFF.

In this sample, this clonotype turned up many times. V and J are TRBV7-9 and TRBJ2-3; D not certain. The CDR3 consists of 16 residues. Germline V gives CDR1 SEHNR, CDR2 FQNEAQ (reference sequence). V lost 5 bases, J lost 2 bases, and 17 bases lay in between. CDR3 protein: CASSLKRIAITDTQYF. The CDR3 nucleotides read TGTGCCAGCAGCCTAAAGAGGATCGCCATCACAGATACGCAGTATTTT.

This clonotype was picked up many times. This rearrangement joins TRBV12-3 or TRBV12-4 to TRBJ2-3; 10 nucleotides align to TRBD2. Germline trimming cut 3 bases from V and 5 bases from J; bases unmatched to any gene: 8. This CDR3 contains 16 residues. The CDR3 coding sequence is TGTGCCAGCAGTTTGTCCGGCAGCGGGGGGGGAGATACGCAGTATTTT. Translated, it gives CASSLSGSGGGDTQYF.

The chain is built from TRBV20-1 and TRBJ2-4, with TRBD1 matching 10 bases. Losses at the gene ends were 1 base for V and 8 bases for J; bases not matched to a gene: 11. There are 16 residues in the CDR3. The germline gives CDR1 DFQATT, CDR2 SNEGSKA (reference sequence). This CDR3 is CSARVRDRGFGYIQYF. The CDR3 nucleotides are TGCAGTGCTAGAGTACGGGACAGGGGCTTTGGGTACATTCAGTACTTC.

This clonotype was recorded at least ten times. The gene calls are TRBV20-1 and TRBJ2-7, with 8 bases lining up with TRBD1. The CDR3 sequence is 14 residues long. Germline trimming cut 5 bases from V and 6 bases from J; bases unmatched to any gene: 12. Looked up from germline, CDR1 is DFQATT and CDR2 is SNEGSKA (reference sequence). The CDR3 here is CSAQYGQGLREQYF. DNA of the CDR3: TGCAGTGCTCAGTATGGACAGGGTTTGCGCGAGCAGTACTTC.

The sample holds many counts of this clonotype. This sequence joins TRBV7-9 and TRBJ2-2; D ambiguous. The germline gives CDR1 SEHNR, CDR2 FQNEAQ (reference sequence). Trimming cost V 3 bases and J 4 bases, with 12 bases left between them. The length of the CDR3 is 15 residues. The CDR3 region has the DNA TGTGCCAGCAGCTTCTGGCGGTCCGGCACCGGGGAGCTGTTTTTT. Translation: CASSFWRSGTGELFF.

In this sample, this clonotype turned up many times. The chain links TRBV30 to TRBJ2-2, with D perhaps TRBD1 (6 bases). V lost 0 bases to trimming and J lost 5 bases, with 10 bases between them. Germline CDR1 and CDR2: GTSNPN and SVGIG (reference sequence). The CDR3 is made up of 14 amino acids. The CDR3 region has the DNA TGTGCCTGGAGTGTAACAGGGAGAACCGGGGAGCTGTTTTTT. It translates to CAWSVTGRTGELFF. Full variable domain (rest looked up from reference TRBV30 and TRBJ2-2): SQTIHQWPATLVQPVGSPLSLECTVEGTSNPNLYWYRQAAGRGLQLLFYSVGIGQISSEVPQNLSASRPQDRQFILSSKKLLLSDSGFYLCAWSVTGRTGELFFGEGSRLTVL.

In regard to this clonotype: The junction shows a germline mismatch at one end, possibly a read error. The genes are TRBV3-1 and TRBJ2-3; D is uncertain. The CDR3 has 13 amino acids. Germline V gives CDR1 LGHDT, CDR2 YNNKEL (reference sequence). Written as DNA, the CDR3 is TGTGCCAGCAGACAAGAAGTCACAGATACACAGTATTTT. Its protein product is CASRQEVTDTQYF.

At least ten counts were recorded for this clonotype. The genes are TRBV18 and TRBJ1-5, with D perhaps matching TRBD1 (5 bases). The ends were cut back, 1 base at V and 7 bases at J, with 11 bases in the middle. CDR1 is KGHSH and CDR2 is LQKENI in the germline V gene. CDR3 length equals 14 residues. CDR3 region: CASSPLRGGQPQHF. The CDR3 nucleotides are TGTGCCAGCTCACCACTCCGGGGGGGACAGCCCCAGCATTTT.

This clonotype came up many times. The chain combines TRBV3-1 with TRBJ2-3; 11 bases agree with TRBD2. The germline CDR1 and CDR2 sequences are LGHDT and YNNKEL (reference sequence). The CDR3 consists of 15 residues. Trimming at V came to 4 bases and at J to 4 bases, leaving 4 bases not matched to a gene. The CDR3 region is CASSPGTSGSDTQYF. Here the CDR3 DNA reads TGTGCCAGCAGCCCGGGGACTAGCGGTTCAGATACGCAGTATTTT.

This clonotype came up many times. J is TRBJ2-3 and V is TRBV7-9; 8 positions match TRBD1. This CDR3 is 12 amino acids long. J was trimmed by 6 bases and V by 4 bases; bases with no gene match: 0. The V gene's germline CDR1 is SEHNR and CDR2 FQNEAQ (reference sequence). CDR3 sequence reads: CASSWTGDTQYF. The CDR3 DNA reads as TGTGCCAGCAGCTGGACAGGGGATACGCAGTATTTT.

This sequence joins TRBV6-6 and TRBJ2-2; D may be TRBD1 (5 bases). The CDR3 length is 15 residues. From germline, CDR1 is MNHNY and CDR2 SVGAGI (reference sequence). Trimming removed 4 bases from V and 7 bases from J, with 16 bases in between. The CDR3 loop reads CASSSTNQGNGELFF. DNA of the CDR3: TGTGCCAGCAGTTCCACAAACCAGGGAAACGGGGAGCTGTTTTTT.

This clonotype occurred many times. The CDR3 region has the DNA TGCGCCAGCAGTGTAAGGAGGGGCCAGCCCCAGCATTTT. This sequence encodes CASSVRRGQPQHF. The chain carries TRBV10-2 and TRBJ1-5, with D maybe TRBD1 (5 bases). The CDR3 loop spans 13 amino acids. Per germline, CDR1 WSHSY and CDR2 SAAADI. The germline V and J ends were trimmed by 4 bases and 7 bases, with 11 bases remaining between them.

This clonotype was seen ten or more times. This sequence joins TRBV20-1 and TRBJ1-5; the D is unclear. Trimming shortened V by 0 bases and J by 1 base, and 16 bases separated the two germline ends. In germline, CDR1 is DFQATT, CDR2 SNEGSKA (reference sequence). The length of the CDR3 is 17 residues. In DNA form, the CDR3 reads TGCAGTGCTAGAGATTCTAGGGTCTGGGTAAGCAATCAGCCCCAGCATTTT. This codes for CSARDSRVWVSNQPQHF.

This clonotype was seen many times. The chain recombines TRBV20-1 with TRBJ2-3, with TRBD1 identical over 11 bases. The germline CDR1 and CDR2 sequences are DFQATT and SNEGSKA (reference sequence). This CDR3 region has 15 residues. With 4 bases clipped from V and 5 bases from J, the junction kept 8 bases outside the gene matches. In nucleotides, the CDR3 is TGCAGTGCTAACTCCCGGGACAGGGGGATAGATACGCAGTATTTT. Translation: CSANSRDRGIDTQYF.

In its sample, this clonotype ranks as medium-sized (0.01 to 0.1%). The chain joins TRBV6-5 to TRBJ2-7; D is possibly TRBD1 (7 bases). This CDR3 spans 15 amino acids. Per germline, CDR1 MNHEY and CDR2 SVGAGI. V lost 0 bases and J 4 bases, leaving 13 bases between the germline ends. CDR3 protein: CASSYSGGGGYEQYF. The CDR3 DNA reads TGTGCCAGCAGTTACTCAGGGGGCGGAGGGTACGAGCAGTACTTC.